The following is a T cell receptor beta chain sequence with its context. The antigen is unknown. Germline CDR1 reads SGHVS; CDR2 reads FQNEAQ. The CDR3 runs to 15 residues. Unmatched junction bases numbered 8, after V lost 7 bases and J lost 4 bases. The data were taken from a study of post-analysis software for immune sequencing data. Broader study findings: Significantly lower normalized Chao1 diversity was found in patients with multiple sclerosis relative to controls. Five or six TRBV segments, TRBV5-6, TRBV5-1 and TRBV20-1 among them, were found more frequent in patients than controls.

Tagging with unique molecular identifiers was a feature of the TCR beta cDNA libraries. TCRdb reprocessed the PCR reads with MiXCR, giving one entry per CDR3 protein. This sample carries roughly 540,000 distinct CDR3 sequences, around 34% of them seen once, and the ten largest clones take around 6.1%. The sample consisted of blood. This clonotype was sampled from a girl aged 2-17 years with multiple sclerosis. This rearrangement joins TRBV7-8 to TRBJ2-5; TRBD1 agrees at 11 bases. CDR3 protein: CASNGQGAYGETQYF. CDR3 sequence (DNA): TGTGCCAGCAACGGACAGGGGGCTTACGGAGAGACCCAGTACTTC.